One and the same sample provided the 28 T cell receptor beta chains below, sequenced in a study of blood T cell repertoires in COVID-19. Data came from immunoSEQ multiplex PCR; TCRdb stores just in-frame clones and leaves some out. The data show 95,000 to 100,000 clones, approximately 84% seen once. The sequenced sample was peripheral blood. These receptors were obtained from a woman aged 55 to 70 with acute or convalescent COVID-19.

This chain uses TRBV27 with TRBJ1-1; TRBD1 is a possible D gene (5 bases). Trimming pared 6 bases from V and 2 bases from J, leaving 13 bases between. Germline V gives CDR1 MNHEY, CDR2 SMNVEV (reference sequence). CDR3 size: 14 residues. CDR3 nucleotide sequence: TGTGCCAGCAGGATGGGCAGGGTTAACACTGAAGCTTTCTTT. Translating it yields CASRMGRVNTEAFF.

The rearrangement joins TRBV7-6 to TRBJ1-6, with 9 bases identical to TRBD1. The CDR3 covers 17 residues. J lost 9 bases, V lost 5 bases, and 14 bases had no gene match. The germline V gene has CDR1 SGHVS and CDR2 FNYEAQ. CDR3 nucleotide sequence: TGTGCCAGCAGCCCCCACATACAGGGGGCTTCGAGTTCACCCCTCCACTTT. Its protein product is CASSPHIQGASSSPLHF.

The chain links TRBV4-1 to TRBJ2-2; a weak D match, TRBD2 (5 bases). Germline lookup yields CDR1 MGHRA and CDR2 YSYEKL. This CDR3 contains 15 residues. The V end lost 3 bases, the J end lost 5 bases, and 13 bases lay between the germline ends. Written as DNA, the CDR3 is TGCGCCAGCAGCCAGAGGACTCTGGAGACCGGGGAGCTGTTTTTT. Translating it yields CASSQRTLETGELFF.

The V gene is TRBV5-6, the J gene TRBJ1-1; D is perhaps TRBD1 (5 bases). CDR1 and CDR2 from the germline V gene are SGHDT and YYEEEE. The germline V and J ends were trimmed by 1 base and 2 bases, with 12 bases remaining between them. There are 15 residues in the CDR3. The CDR3: CASSLLPGVNTEAFF. The DNA for the CDR3 is TGTGCCAGCAGCTTGTTGCCGGGGGTAAACACTGAAGCTTTCTTT.

This chain uses TRBV30 with TRBJ2-2; 9 bases are a match to TRBD1. Germline CDR1 GTSNPN, CDR2 SVGIG (reference sequence). The CDR3 totals 15 residues. The J segment lost 5 bases and the V segment lost 6 bases, leaving 10 bases of the junction unmatched. CDR3 amino acids: CACKNRGPGTGELFF. CDR3 sequence (DNA): TGTGCCTGTAAAAACAGGGGGCCGGGGACCGGGGAGCTGTTTTTT. The whole variable domain, filled in from reference TRBV30 and TRBJ2-2, reads SQTIHQWPATLVQPVGSPLSLECTVEGTSNPNLYWYRQAAGRGLQLLFYSVGIGQISSEVPQNLSASRPQDRQFILSSKKLLLSDSGFYLCACKNRGPGTGELFFGEGSRLTVL.

The V call is TRBV2, the J call TRBJ1-6; 9 nucleotides agree with TRBD1. The V segment lost 7 bases and the J segment 6 bases; nucleotides outside the gene matches: 10. This CDR3 spans 16 amino acids. Per germline, CDR1 SNHLY and CDR2 FYNNEI. The CDR3 loop is CASNFLDRGPNSPLHF. The CDR3, as DNA: TGTGCCAGCAACTTCCTGGACAGGGGCCCTAATTCACCCCTCCACTTT.

The CDR3, as DNA: TGTGCCTGGAGTGTTTTTGGCAACTATGGCTACACCTTC. It yields the protein CAWSVFGNYGYTF. The chain carries TRBV30 and TRBJ1-2; no reliable D call. CDR1 is GTSNPN, CDR2 SVGIG, per germline (reference sequence). CDR3 size: 13 residues. V lost 0 bases to trimming and J lost 2 bases, with 7 bases between them.

J is TRBJ1-5 and V is TRBV7-9, with 7 bases that match TRBD1. V gave up 6 bases and J gave up 7 bases; unmatched junction bases: 9. Germline V gene lookup returns CDR1 SEHNR and CDR2 FQNEAQ (reference sequence). This CDR3 is 14 amino acids long. CDR3 protein: CASSRDSPTQPQHF. Written as DNA, the CDR3 is TGTGCCAGCAGTAGGGACAGCCCTACCCAGCCCCAGCATTTT.

The CDR3 here is CASSPGQGRSGNTIYF. The CDR3, as DNA: TGTGCCAGCAGCCCAGGACAGGGGAGATCTGGAAACACCATATATTTT. This chain uses TRBV5-5 with TRBJ1-3; TRBD1 agrees at 9 bases. Looked up from germline, CDR1 is SGHKS and CDR2 is YYEKEE (reference sequence). The CDR3 consists of 16 residues. Trimming at V came to 4 bases and at J to 1 base, leaving 6 bases not matched to a gene.

This clone was counted at least ten times. The rearrangement joins TRBV9 to TRBJ2-7; a weak D match, TRBD1 (6 bases). The CDR3 loop spans 16 amino acids. The germline V gene encodes CDR1 SGDLS and CDR2 YYNGEE. The V gene lost 5 bases and the J gene lost 2 bases, with 20 bases spanning the gap. The CDR3 DNA follows: TGTGCCAGCAGTGCCCGCGAGGGGGTCGGAGCCTACGAGCAGTACTTC. Its translation: CASSAREGVGAYEQYF.

This clone occurred a few times. The chain employs TRBV6-5 and TRBJ1-2, with D maybe TRBD1 (5 bases). Germline V gives CDR1 MNHEY, CDR2 SVGAGI. Trimming removed 11 bases from V and 0 bases from J, with 19 bases in between. The CDR3 totals 15 residues. CDR3 residues: CACSFFGGTNYGYTF. CDR3 DNA: TGTGCCTGCTCTTTTTTCGGGGGGACTAACTATGGCTACACCTTC.

The sample holds one count of this clone. The CDR3 sequence: CASSQVAENTEAFF. The CDR3, as DNA: TGTGCCAGCAGCCAAGTGGCAGAAAACACTGAAGCTTTCTTT. The V gene is TRBV4-2, the J gene TRBJ1-1; no definite D call. The CDR3 has 14 residues. The ends were cut back, 1 base at V and 2 bases at J, with 8 bases in the middle. Germline V gene sequence: CDR1 LGHNA, CDR2 YNFKEQ.

About this clone: One end of the junction is discordant with germline, which a read error may explain. The rearrangement uses TRBV3-1 (or the pseudogene TRBV3-2) and TRBJ1-1; no definite D call. The germline V gene has CDR1 LGHDT and CDR2 YNNKEL (reference sequence). The CDR3 extends over 14 amino acids. The CDR3 protein is CASNQVLANTEAFF. The CDR3 nucleotides are TGTGCCAGCAACCAAGTCTTGGCCAACACTGAAGCTTTCTTT.

V and J are TRBV7-6 and TRBJ1-6; D is unclear. The CDR3 runs to 16 residues. Germline V gene data show CDR1 as SGHVS and CDR2 as FNYEAQ. V lost 5 bases and J lost 6, with 17 bases in between. Written as DNA, the CDR3 is TGTGCCAGCAGCCTGAGGAGAGGGAGTTCTAATTCACCCCTCCACTTT. Translated, it gives CASSLRRGSSNSPLHF. The full variable domain, in which reference TRBV7-6 and TRBJ1-6 provide the parts outside the CDR3, is GAGVSQSPRYKVTKRGQDVALRCDPISGHVSLYWYRQALGQGPEFLTYFNYEAQQDKSGLPNDRFSAERPEGSISTLTIQRTEQRDSAMYRCASSLRRGSSNSPLHFGNGTRLTVT.

This clone was observed a few times. The chain has TRBV7-3 and TRBJ2-4, with no clear D. V lost 5 bases, J lost 5 bases, and 4 bases lay in between. Germline CDR1 and CDR2: SGHTA and FQGTGA. This CDR3 has 11 amino acids. CDR3 amino acids: CASSQENIQYF. As DNA, the CDR3 is TGTGCCAGCAGCCAGGAAAACATTCAGTACTTC.

The chain joins TRBV3-1 (or the pseudogene TRBV3-2) to TRBJ2-1, with D possibly TRBD2 on 6 matching bases. The germline CDR1 and CDR2 sequences are LGHDT and YNNKEL (reference sequence). V gave up 2 bases and J gave up 4 bases, with 21 bases separating them. The CDR3 consists of 18 residues. The CDR3 sequence: CASSQTPRWDSAYNEQFF. CDR3 sequence (DNA): TGTGCCAGCAGCCAAACTCCCCGTTGGGACTCGGCTTACAATGAGCAGTTCTTC.

This clone showed up just a few times. CDR3 sequence: CSLSRDRVGYTF. The CDR3 nucleotides are TGCAGCCTCTCCCGGGACAGGGTCGGCTACACCTTC. The chain combines TRBV29-1 with TRBJ1-2; 9 bases align to TRBD1. The length of the CDR3 is 12 residues. V lost 8 bases, J lost 8 bases, and 9 bases stayed unmatched. Germline assignment: CDR1 SQVTM and CDR2 ANQGSEA.

CDR3 DNA sequence: TGTGCCAGCAGTTTATCCCTTCCTCAAGAGACCCAGTACTTC. Translation gives CASSLSLPQETQYF. This chain uses TRBV28 with TRBJ2-5; D gene unclear. Germline assignment: CDR1 MDHEN and CDR2 SYDVKM. V shed 1 base and J shed 2 bases, with 8 bases lying between them. The CDR3 spans 14 residues.

A single count supports this clone. The chain links TRBV29-1 to TRBJ1-4, with 7 bases that match TRBD1. Losses at the gene ends were 3 bases for V and 5 bases for J; bases not matched to a gene: 3. The CDR3 contains 13 residues. Germline CDR1 reads SQVTM; CDR2 reads ANQGSEA. DNA for the CDR3: TGCAGCGTTGAGATGGACAGGAATGAAAAACTGTTTTTT. Encoded protein: CSVEMDRNEKLFF.

The gene calls are TRBV27 and TRBJ1-5; 9 nucleotides match TRBD1. V shed 9 bases and J 1 base; nucleotides not matched to a gene: 10. CDR3 size: 16 residues. Per germline, CDR1 MNHEY and CDR2 SMNVEV (reference sequence). CDR3: CASRGQGYGSNQPQHF. The CDR3 region has the DNA TGTGCCAGTAGAGGACAGGGGTATGGGAGCAATCAGCCCCAGCATTTT.

This chain joins TRBV5-1 and TRBJ1-1; the match to TRBD1 covers 9 bases. Trimming removed 4 bases from V and 3 bases from J; junction bases left unmatched: 4. This CDR3 has 14 residues. The germline CDR1 and CDR2 sequences are SGHRS and YFSETQ. The CDR3 region is CASSRQGGDTEAFF. CDR3 coding DNA: TGCGCCAGCAGCCGACAGGGGGGAGACACTGAAGCTTTCTTT.

The chain recombines TRBV9 with TRBJ1-3; 10 bases are a match to TRBD1. Germline lookup yields CDR1 SGDLS and CDR2 YYNGEE. This CDR3 contains 18 residues. V lost 0 bases and J lost 2; bases outside the gene matches: 8. The CDR3 loop reads CASSVVSGTGVPGNTIYF. In nucleotides, the CDR3 is TGTGCCAGCAGCGTAGTGTCCGGGACAGGGGTCCCTGGAAACACCATATATTTT. The full variable domain, its missing parts supplied by reference TRBV9 and TRBJ1-3, is DSGVTQTPKHLITATGQRVTLRCSPRSGDLSVYWYQQSLDQGLQFLIQYYNGEERAKGNILERFSAQQFPDLHSELNLSSLELGDSALYFCASSVVSGTGVPGNTIYFGEGSWLTVV.

CDR3 bases: TGTGCCAGCAGTGACCTCCCCCGGGGGTCTGGGGCCAACGTCCTGACTTTC. Amino acid sequence: CASSDLPRGSGANVLTF. This rearrangement joins TRBV6-1 to TRBJ2-6, with D maybe TRBD2 (6 bases). The CDR3 loop spans 17 amino acids. The germline V gene encodes CDR1 MNHNS and CDR2 SASEGT. Trimming shortened V by 3 bases and J by 1 base, and 13 bases separated the two germline ends.

The gene calls are TRBV28 and TRBJ2-1, with TRBD2 matching 13 bases. V was pared by 4 bases and J by 3 bases, with 9 bases of the junction left unmatched. Per germline, CDR1 MDHEN and CDR2 SYDVKM. The CDR3 is 18 residues long. In DNA, the CDR3 is TGTGCCAGCAGTTCCCGATGGACTAGCGGGGGTTACTACAATGAGCAGTTCTTC. It translates to CASSSRWTSGGYYNEQFF.

The V call is TRBV5-1, the J call TRBJ1-1; 7 bases map to TRBD1. This CDR3 is built from 15 residues. Germline values: CDR1 SGHRS, CDR2 YFSETQ. V lost 7 bases, J lost 0 bases, and 9 bases stayed unmatched. The CDR3 region has the DNA TGCGCCAGCCGCGGACAGGACCTATTGAACACTGAAGCTTTCTTT. It specifies CASRGQDLLNTEAFF.

The CDR3 reads CASSHQPGDEQYF. The CDR3 DNA follows: TGTGCCAGCAGCCATCAACCGGGGGACGAGCAGTACTTC. The chain couples TRBV5-4 to TRBJ2-7; perhaps TRBD2 as D (6 bases). The V and J ends lost 4 bases and 5 bases respectively, with 13 bases between them. Germline loops: CDR1 SGHNT, CDR2 YYREEE (reference sequence). This CDR3 is 13 amino acids long. The full variable domain, completed using reference TRBV5-4 and TRBJ2-7, is ETGVTQSPTHLIKTRGQQVTLRCSSQSGHNTVSWYQQALGQGPQFIFQYYREEENGRGNFPPRFSGLQFPNYSSELNVNALELDDSALYLCASSHQPGDEQYFGPGTRLTVT.

The chain joins TRBV30 to TRBJ1-1; 9 bases map to TRBD1. The germline gives CDR1 GTSNPN, CDR2 SVGIG (reference sequence). This CDR3 contains 12 residues. V lost 4 bases to trimming and J lost 5 bases; unmatched junction nucleotides: 2. In DNA, the CDR3 is TGTGCCTGGAACAGGGGGCCGACTGAAGCTTTCTTT. Its protein is CAWNRGPTEAFF.

The CDR3 DNA follows: TGTGCCAGCAGTAAACCCGACGGTAGGGAGGACGATACGCAGTATTTT. Translation gives CASSKPDGREDDTQYF. The gene calls are TRBV6-2 or TRBV6-3 and TRBJ2-3; D perhaps matches TRBD2 (6 bases). The CDR3 extends over 16 amino acids. Per the germline V gene, CDR1 is MNHEY and CDR2 is SVGEGT. The V end lost 5 bases, the J end lost 6 bases, and 21 bases lay between the germline ends.